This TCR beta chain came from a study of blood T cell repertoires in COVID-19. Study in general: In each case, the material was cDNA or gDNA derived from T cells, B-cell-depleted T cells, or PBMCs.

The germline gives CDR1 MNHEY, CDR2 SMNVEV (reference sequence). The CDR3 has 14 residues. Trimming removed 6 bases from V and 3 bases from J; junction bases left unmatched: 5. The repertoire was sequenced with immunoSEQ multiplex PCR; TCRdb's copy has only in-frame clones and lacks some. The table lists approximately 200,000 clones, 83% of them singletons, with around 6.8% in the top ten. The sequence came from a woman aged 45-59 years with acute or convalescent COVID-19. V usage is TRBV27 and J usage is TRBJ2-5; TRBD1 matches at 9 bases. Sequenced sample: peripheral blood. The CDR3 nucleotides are TGTGCCAGCAGCTCTACAGGGGGCGAAGAGACCCAGTACTTC. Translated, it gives CASSSTGGEETQYF.